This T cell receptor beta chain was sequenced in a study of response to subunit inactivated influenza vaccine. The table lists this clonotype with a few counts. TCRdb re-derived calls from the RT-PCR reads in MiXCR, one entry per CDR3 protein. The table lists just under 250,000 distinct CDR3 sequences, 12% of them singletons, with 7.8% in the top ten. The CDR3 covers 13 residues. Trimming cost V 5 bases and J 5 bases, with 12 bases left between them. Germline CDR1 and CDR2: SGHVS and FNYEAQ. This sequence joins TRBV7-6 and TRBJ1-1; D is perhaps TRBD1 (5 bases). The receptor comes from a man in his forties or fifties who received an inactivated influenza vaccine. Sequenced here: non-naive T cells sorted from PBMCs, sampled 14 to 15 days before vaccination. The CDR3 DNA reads TGTGCCAGCAGCCCCCGGGGGGTTACTGAAGCTTTCTTT. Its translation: CASSPRGVTEAFF. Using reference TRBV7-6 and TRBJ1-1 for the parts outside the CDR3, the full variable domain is GAGVSQSPRYKVTKRGQDVALRCDPISGHVSLYWYRQALGQGPEFLTYFNYEAQQDKSGLPNDRFSAERPEGSISTLTIQRTEQRDSAMYRCASSPRGVTEAFFGQGTRLTVV.